This T cell receptor (beta chain) originates from a study of blood T cell repertoires in COVID-19. Libraries were prepared by immunoSEQ multiplex PCR; TCRdb keeps only in-frame clonotypes and omits some of them. The sample yields 110,000 to 150,000 clones, around 84% seen once. This clone was counted once. The CDR3 length is 15 residues. After removal of 7 bases from V and 6 bases from J, the junction contained 13 bases not matched to a gene. The germline V gene encodes CDR1 SGHRS and CDR2 YFSETQ. This TCR came from a woman aged 55-69 years with acute or convalescent COVID-19. The chain has TRBV5-1 and TRBJ2-5; the match to TRBD1 covers 9 bases. What was sequenced was peripheral blood. CDR3 loop: CASATDRGFEQTQYF. CDR3 nucleotide sequence: TGCGCCAGCGCCACGGACAGGGGTTTTGAGCAGACCCAGTACTTC.